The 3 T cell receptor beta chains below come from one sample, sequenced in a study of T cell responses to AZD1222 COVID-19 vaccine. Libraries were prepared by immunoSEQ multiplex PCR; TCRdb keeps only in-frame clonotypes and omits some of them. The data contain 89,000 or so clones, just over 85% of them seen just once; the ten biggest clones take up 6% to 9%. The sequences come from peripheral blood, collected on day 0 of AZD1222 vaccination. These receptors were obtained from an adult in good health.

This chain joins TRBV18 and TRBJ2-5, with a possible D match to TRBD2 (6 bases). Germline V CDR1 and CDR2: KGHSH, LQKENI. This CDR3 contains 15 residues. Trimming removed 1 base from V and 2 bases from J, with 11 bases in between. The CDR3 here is CASSPRRDSQETQYF. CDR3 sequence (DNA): TGTGCCAGCTCACCACGGAGGGACTCTCAAGAGACCCAGTACTTC.

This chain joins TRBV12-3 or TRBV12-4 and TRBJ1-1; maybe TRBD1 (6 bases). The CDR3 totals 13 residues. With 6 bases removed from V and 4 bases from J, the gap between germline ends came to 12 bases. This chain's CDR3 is CASRRQDITEAFF. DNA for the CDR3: TGTGCCAGCAGAAGACAGGACATCACTGAAGCTTTCTTT.

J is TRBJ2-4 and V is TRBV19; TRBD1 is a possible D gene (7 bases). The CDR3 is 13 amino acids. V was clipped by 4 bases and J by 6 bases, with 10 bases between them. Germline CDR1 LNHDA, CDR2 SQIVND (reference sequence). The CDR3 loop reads CASSRRDRNIQYF. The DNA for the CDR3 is TGTGCCAGTAGTAGGCGGGACAGAAACATTCAGTACTTC. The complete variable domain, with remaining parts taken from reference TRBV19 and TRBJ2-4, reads DGGITQSPKYLFRKEGQNVTLSCEQNLNHDAMYWYRQDPGQGLRLIYYSQIVNDFQKGDIAEGYSVSREKKESFPLTVTSAQKNPTAFYLCASSRRDRNIQYFGAGTRLSVL.